This T cell receptor beta chain was identified during a study of T cells after yellow fever vaccination. As for this clonotype: Its matching antigen is unknown.

The germline V and J ends were trimmed by 6 bases and 1 base, with 15 bases remaining between them. CDR1 and CDR2 from the germline V gene are MDHEN and SYDVKM. The CDR3 is 15 residues long. The study's findings and limits: Post-booster samples contained most primary-vaccination clones (around 96% CD4, roughly 88% CD8). A minor fraction of clonotypes spanned both CD4 and CD8 compartments.

A process of 5'RACE template switching, which added a universal primer site and UMIs, was used to make TCR cDNA. Via MiXCR, TCRdb re-called the 5' RACE reads, giving one row per CDR3 protein. The sample has about 350,000 distinct CDR3 sequences; about 12% are singletons. This material consisted of CD4+ T cells sorted from PBMCs, taken 15 days after the yellow fever booster vaccination. The sequence derives from a man between 18 and 35 years old who received the YFV17D yellow fever vaccine. This chain uses TRBV28 with TRBJ1-1; the D gene is possibly TRBD1 (5 bases). The CDR3 region is CASSSAGTGNTEAFF. The CDR3 region has the DNA TGTGCCAGCAGCTCCGCCGGGACGGGGAACACTGAAGCTTTCTTT.